The sequence of this T cell receptor (beta chain) was determined in a study of identical twins. Trimming cost V 6 bases and J 6 bases; bases outside gene matches: 11. The CDR3 length is 15 residues. Germline CDR1 reads MNHEY; CDR2 reads SVGEGT. General study findings and limits: Cross-sectional statistical analysis was relied on for the conclusions, without the same donors being followed.

TCRdb ran MiXCR on the 5' RACE reads and lists one entry per CDR3 protein. The data show around 550,000 distinct CDR3 sequences, with roughly 15% seen just once and roughly 0.43% held by the top ten. For this clonotype: As yet, its antigen is unknown.

Another study also made use of these data, one on yellow fever vaccine responses in identical twins.

This TCR came from a woman younger than 35 in good health. The sample taken for sequencing was CD4+ T cells sorted from blood. The chain has TRBV6-2 or TRBV6-3 and TRBJ2-1; 7 nucleotides align to TRBD2. CDR3 nucleotide sequence: TGTGCCAGCAGCGATGGACTAGGTGGGGGCAATGAGCAGTTCTTC. This translates into CASSDGLGGGNEQFF.